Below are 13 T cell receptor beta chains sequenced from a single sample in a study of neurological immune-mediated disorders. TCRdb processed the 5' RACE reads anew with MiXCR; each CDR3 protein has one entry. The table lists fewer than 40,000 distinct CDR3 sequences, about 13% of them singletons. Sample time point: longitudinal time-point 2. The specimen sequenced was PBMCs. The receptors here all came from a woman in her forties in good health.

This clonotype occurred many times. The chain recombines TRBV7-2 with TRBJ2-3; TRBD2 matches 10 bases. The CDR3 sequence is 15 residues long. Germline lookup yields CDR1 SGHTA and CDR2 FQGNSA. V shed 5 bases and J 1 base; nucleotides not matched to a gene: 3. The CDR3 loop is CASSVGTSGTDTQYF. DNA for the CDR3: TGTGCCAGCAGCGTAGGGACTAGCGGCACAGATACGCAGTATTTT.

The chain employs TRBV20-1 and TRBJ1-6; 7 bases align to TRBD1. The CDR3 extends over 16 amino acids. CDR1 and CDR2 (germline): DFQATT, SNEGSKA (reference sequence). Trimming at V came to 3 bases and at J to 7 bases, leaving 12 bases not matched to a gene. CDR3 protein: CSARPPWGRGNSPLHF. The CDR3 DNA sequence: TGCAGTGCTAGGCCACCATGGGGCAGGGGGAATTCACCCCTCCACTTT.

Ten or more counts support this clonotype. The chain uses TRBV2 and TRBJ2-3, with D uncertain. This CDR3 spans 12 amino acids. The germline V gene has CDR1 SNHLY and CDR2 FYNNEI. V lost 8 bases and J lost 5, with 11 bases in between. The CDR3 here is CASLYVGDTQYF. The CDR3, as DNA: TGTGCCAGCCTTTACGTAGGAGATACGCAGTATTTT.

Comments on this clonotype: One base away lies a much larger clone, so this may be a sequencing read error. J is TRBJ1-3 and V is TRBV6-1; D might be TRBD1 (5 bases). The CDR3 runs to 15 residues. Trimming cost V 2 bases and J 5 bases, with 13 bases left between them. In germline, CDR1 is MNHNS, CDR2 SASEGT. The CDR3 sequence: CASSEPRTSRNTIYF. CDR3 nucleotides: TGTGCCAGCAGTGAACCCCGGACAAGTAGAAACACCATATATTTT.

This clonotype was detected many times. The chain's CDR3 is CASSVSFLGVVTGELFF. CDR3 bases: TGTGCCAGCAGCGTATCGTTTTTGGGAGTAGTCACCGGGGAGCTGTTTTTT. This chain joins TRBV9 and TRBJ2-2; D might be TRBD2 (5 bases). Per germline, CDR1 SGDLS and CDR2 YYNGEE. This CDR3 has 17 residues. The V end lost 1 base, the J end lost 4 bases, and 17 bases lay between the germline ends.

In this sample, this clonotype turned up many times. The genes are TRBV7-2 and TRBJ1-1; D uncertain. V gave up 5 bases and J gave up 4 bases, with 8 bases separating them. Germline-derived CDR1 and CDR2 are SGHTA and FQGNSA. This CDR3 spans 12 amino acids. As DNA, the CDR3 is TGTGCCAGCAGCACTAGAGGCACTGAAGCTTTCTTT. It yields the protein CASSTRGTEAFF.

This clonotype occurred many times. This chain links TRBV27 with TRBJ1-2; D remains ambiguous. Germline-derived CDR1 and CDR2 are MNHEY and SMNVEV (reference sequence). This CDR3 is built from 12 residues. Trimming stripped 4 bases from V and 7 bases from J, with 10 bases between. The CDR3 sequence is CASSSITGGYTF. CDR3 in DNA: TGTGCCAGCAGTTCGATTACGGGTGGCTACACCTTC.

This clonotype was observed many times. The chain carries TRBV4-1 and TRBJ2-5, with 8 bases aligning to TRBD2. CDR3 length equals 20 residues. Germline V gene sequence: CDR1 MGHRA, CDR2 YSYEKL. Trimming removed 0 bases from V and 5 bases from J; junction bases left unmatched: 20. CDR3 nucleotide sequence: TGCGCCAGCAGCCAAGAGTGGGGCGGTAGGGGTGCGGGGGGCTTGGAGACCCAGTACTTC. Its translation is CASSQEWGGRGAGGLETQYF.

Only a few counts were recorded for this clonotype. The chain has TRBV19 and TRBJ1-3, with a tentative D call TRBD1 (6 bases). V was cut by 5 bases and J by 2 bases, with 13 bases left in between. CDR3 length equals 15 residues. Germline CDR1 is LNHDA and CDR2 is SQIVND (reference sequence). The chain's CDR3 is CASSGRGTTGNTIYF. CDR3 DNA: TGTGCCAGTAGTGGCAGGGGTACTACTGGAAACACCATATATTTT.

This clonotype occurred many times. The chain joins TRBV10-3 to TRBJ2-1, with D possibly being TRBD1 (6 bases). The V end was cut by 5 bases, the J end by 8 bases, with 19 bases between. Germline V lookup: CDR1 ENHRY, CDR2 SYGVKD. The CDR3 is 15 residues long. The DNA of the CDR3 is TGTGCCATCAGTCCCGAAACCCCAGGGGCCGATGAGCAGTTCTTC. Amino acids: CAISPETPGADEQFF.

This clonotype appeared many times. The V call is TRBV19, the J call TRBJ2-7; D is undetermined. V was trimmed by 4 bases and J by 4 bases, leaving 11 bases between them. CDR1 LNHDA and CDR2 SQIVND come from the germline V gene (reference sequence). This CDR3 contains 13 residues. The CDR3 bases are TGTGCCAGTAGTAACCGCGCCGGGTACGAGCAGTACTTC. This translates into CASSNRAGYEQYF.

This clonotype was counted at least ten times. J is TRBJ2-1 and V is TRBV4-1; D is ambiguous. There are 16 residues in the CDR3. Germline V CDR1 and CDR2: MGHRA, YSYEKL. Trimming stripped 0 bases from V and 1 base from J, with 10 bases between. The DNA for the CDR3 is TGCGCCAGCAGCCAAGATGGAATGAGGTCCTACAATGAGCAGTTCTTC. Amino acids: CASSQDGMRSYNEQFF.

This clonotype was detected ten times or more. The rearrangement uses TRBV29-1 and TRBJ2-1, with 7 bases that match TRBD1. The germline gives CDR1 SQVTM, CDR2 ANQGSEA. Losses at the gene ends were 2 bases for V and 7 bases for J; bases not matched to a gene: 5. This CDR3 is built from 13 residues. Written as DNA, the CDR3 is TGCAGCGTTGAACAGACAGGGAATAATGAGCAGTTCTTC. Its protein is CSVEQTGNNEQFF.